The rows below give T cell receptor beta chains drawn from one sample of a study of monozygotic twins with inflammatory bowel disease. From the 5' RACE reads, TCRdb lists one entry per CDR3 protein and no DNA. This repertoire includes over 200,000 distinct CDR3 sequences. Sequences were obtained from blood. Receptors were obtained from a human donor with ulcerative colitis or Crohn's disease, or a healthy co-twin of an affected twin (not recorded which). Both conserved end residues are part of each CDR3. Fields, in order: J gene, V gene, CDR3 protein.

>TRBJ2-3|TRBV3-1
CASSHGGVTDTQYF
>TRBJ1-1|TRBV5-5
CASSLPLTGGDHPFF
>TRBJ1-3|TRBV20-1
CSAHTGATGNTIYF
>TRBJ1-1|TRBV5-1
CASSINGGLNTEAFF
>TRBJ1-5|TRBV23-1
CASSQSKAGNQPQHF
>TRBJ2-2|TRBV20-1
CSATDPSGGTGELFF
>TRBJ1-5|TRBV5-6
CASSLVGFGQPQHF
>TRBJ2-7|TRBV20-1
CSALPRTGRGYEQYF
>TRBJ2-5|TRBV6-5
CASSYRREGTQYF
>TRBJ2-7|TRBV5-1
CASSVNRGRIRIESEQYF
>TRBJ1-5|TRBV7-8
CASTWDIKRDFSNQPQHF
>TRBJ2-5|TRBV28
CASSQVLAGGPETQYF
>TRBJ1-1|TRBV20-1
CSAVPGTEAFF
>TRBJ2-1|TRBV7-9
CASSYPRDGSSYNEQFF
>TRBJ2-2|TRBV12-3/TRBV12-4
CASSKNRQAAGELFF
>TRBJ1-3|TRBV15
CATSNPPAGNTIYF
>TRBJ1-1|TRBV5-4
CASSLKSGVQGDTEAFF
>TRBJ2-5|TRBV29-1
CSVEDGREETQYF
>TRBJ2-5|TRBV5-1
CASSFTPGGAQETQYF
>TRBJ1-2|TRBV9
CASSGGSTPRGYGYTF
>TRBJ1-2|TRBV5-1
CASSLALAVGTTNYGYTF
>TRBJ1-5|TRBV12-3/TRBV12-4
CASRGDGGVGGQHF
>TRBJ1-6|TRBV12-3/TRBV12-4
CASTSGEVRSPLHF
>TRBJ2-3|TRBV5-1
CASSLMGQTTDTQYF
>TRBJ2-5|TRBV28
CASNFGDRGKTQYF
>TRBJ1-1|TRBV20-1
CSARLSNTEAFF
>TRBJ1-1|TRBV20-1
CSASRDHDTEAFF
>TRBJ2-6|TRBV3-1
CASSQGSFSGANVLTF
>TRBJ2-2|TRBV29-1
CSDPGGTGELFF
>TRBJ2-1|TRBV5-6
CASRIGQGRTYNEQFF
>TRBJ1-2|TRBV29-1
CSVSRMPGGDGYTF
>TRBJ2-5|TRBV14
CASSPRSGETQYF
>TRBJ2-3|TRBV5-1
CASRQAVQHTDTQYF
>TRBJ1-1|TRBV5-1
CASSTGTEAFF
>TRBJ2-2|TRBV5-1
CASNALGDGTGELFF
>TRBJ2-5|TRBV5-6
CASSPSSGYEETQYF
>TRBJ1-2|TRBV2
CASRGPGEGRDVYGYTF
>TRBJ1-6|TRBV5-6
CASSYLRGVGNSPLHF
>TRBJ1-1|TRBV5-1
CASSLTAVNTEAFF
>TRBJ1-2|TRBV20-1
CSATTNTGTRPNYGYTF
>TRBJ1-2|TRBV12-3/TRBV12-4
CASSPGDYGYTF
>TRBJ2-1|TRBV7-8
CASSLVVTSSYNEQFF
>TRBJ2-3|TRBV6-1
CASRAPLADTQYF
>TRBJ2-3|TRBV20-1
CSAREPGGSDTQYF